Each of the 21 T cell receptor beta chains below was sequenced from the same sample in a study of beta chain features in type 1 diabetes. Since all of the isolated RNA was reverse transcribed, expressed TCRB transcripts were what got sequenced. Produced via immunoSEQ multiplex PCR; TCRdb's table is partial and in-frame only. The sample contains 900,000 or so clones, about a sixth of which appear only once. Sequencing input: naive CD4+ T cells from blood. These TCRs come from a woman between 18 and 30 years old in good health.

The chain combines TRBV28 with TRBJ2-1, with D perhaps matching TRBD1 (7 bases). This CDR3 comprises 16 residues. Germline CDR1 MDHEN, CDR2 SYDVKM. The ends were cut back, 4 bases at V and 5 bases at J, with 18 bases in the middle. DNA for the CDR3: TGTGCCAGCAGTTCCAGGGGGGCGGTTCAGAACAATGAGCAGTTCTTC. Protein sequence: CASSSRGAVQNNEQFF.

The V call is TRBV10-3, the J call TRBJ2-6; TRBD2 is a possible D gene (6 bases). Germline CDR1 ENHRY, CDR2 SYGVKD. The ends were cut back, 6 bases at V and 0 bases at J, with 9 bases in the middle. The CDR3 sequence is 15 residues long. CDR3 DNA: TGTGCCATCAGGGGAGGCGTCTCTGGGGCCAACGTCCTGACTTTC. It translates to CAIRGGVSGANVLTF.

There are a few counts of this clone. The J gene is TRBJ2-1, the V gene TRBV28; maybe TRBD2 (6 bases). In germline, CDR1 is MDHEN, CDR2 SYDVKM. CDR3 length equals 15 residues. Trimming cost V 2 bases and J 5 bases, with 13 bases left between them. CDR3: CASSLVSGLHNEQFF. The CDR3 bases are TGTGCCAGCAGTTTAGTAAGCGGACTACACAATGAGCAGTTCTTC.

This chain uses TRBV25-1 with TRBJ2-1; the match to TRBD2 covers 9 bases. The CDR3 spans 15 residues. With 7 bases clipped from V and 3 bases from J, the junction kept 7 bases outside the gene matches. Germline CDR1 and CDR2: MGHDK and SYGVNS. Written as DNA, the CDR3 is TGTGCCAGCACCAGGGGACTAGCTGGCTACAATGAGCAGTTCTTC. Its translation is CASTRGLAGYNEQFF.

This clone came up a few times. This sequence joins TRBV9 and TRBJ2-1; 8 bases are shared with TRBD2. The CDR3 length is 18 residues. Germline-derived CDR1 and CDR2 are SGDLS and YYNGEE. J was trimmed by 4 bases and V by 0 bases; bases with no gene match: 12. In nucleotides, the CDR3 is TGTGCCAGCAGCGTAGAGGGAACGGGAGGGCTGAGGTACAATGAGCAGTTCTTC. It specifies CASSVEGTGGLRYNEQFF.

This clone was observed a handful of times. The chain employs TRBV5-6 and TRBJ2-3; no clear D. The germline V gene has CDR1 SGHDT and CDR2 YYEEEE. This CDR3 comprises 12 residues. V shed 3 bases and J shed 5 bases, with 7 bases lying between them. The CDR3 DNA follows: TGTGCCAGCAGCTCGGTGGAAGATACGCAGTATTTT. Its protein is CASSSVEDTQYF.

This chain connects TRBV18 to TRBJ1-5; D is undetermined. The ends were cut back, 1 base at V and 2 bases at J, with 12 bases in the middle. The CDR3 has 16 residues. The V gene's germline CDR1 is KGHSH and CDR2 LQKENI. The CDR3 DNA sequence: TGTGCCAGCTCACCACGTAGAGGTAATGGCAATCAGCCCCAGCATTTT. Protein product: CASSPRRGNGNQPQHF.

The CDR3 DNA reads as TGCGCCAGCAGCTTATCGACAGATTATGGCTACACCTTC. Encoded protein: CASSLSTDYGYTF. J is TRBJ1-2 and V is TRBV5-1; perhaps TRBD1 as D (5 bases). Trimming took 2 bases from V and 5 from J, leaving 10 bases between them. From germline, CDR1 is SGHRS and CDR2 YFSETQ. The CDR3 length is 13 residues. The whole variable domain, remainder taken from reference TRBV5-1 and TRBJ1-2, is KAGVTQTPRYLIKTRGQQVTLSCSPISGHRSVSWYQQTPGQGLQFLFEYFSETQRNKGNFPGRFSGRQFSNSRSEMNVSTLELGDSALYLCASSLSTDYGYTFGSGTRLTVV.

As regards this clone: The identical CDR3 is also encoded by other nucleotide sequences in the sample. J is TRBJ2-3 and V is TRBV6-5; 11 nucleotides match TRBD2. Germline V gene data show CDR1 as MNHEY and CDR2 as SVGAGI. This CDR3 has 15 amino acids. V dropped 5 bases and J dropped 0; count of bases not matched to a gene: 1. This CDR3 is CASSRTSGSTDTQYF. The CDR3 DNA is TGTGCCAGCAGTCGGACTAGCGGGAGCACAGATACGCAGTATTTT.

The rearrangement uses TRBV28 and TRBJ2-7, with 8 positions matching TRBD2. The germline CDR1 and CDR2 sequences are MDHEN and SYDVKM. There are 15 residues in the CDR3. After removal of 6 bases from V and 2 bases from J, the junction contained 9 bases not matched to a gene. CDR3 nucleotides: TGTGCCAGCAGGGACGGCGGGAGGCTAACCTACGAGCAGTACTTC. This gives the protein CASRDGGRLTYEQYF.

The V call is TRBV7-8, the J call TRBJ2-1; D might be TRBD1 or TRBD2, each matching 5 bases. Trimming pared 5 bases from V and 3 bases from J, leaving 14 bases between. Looked up from germline, CDR1 is SGHVS and CDR2 is FQNEAQ. The CDR3 is made up of 15 amino acids. In DNA form, the CDR3 reads TGTGCCAGCAGCCAAGGGACGGCCGACTACAATGAGCAGTTCTTC. Its protein product is CASSQGTADYNEQFF.

This sequence joins TRBV9 and TRBJ2-5; the D is unclear. The CDR3 runs 14 residues. The V and J ends lost 3 bases and 3 bases respectively, with 12 bases between them. The V gene's germline CDR1 is SGDLS and CDR2 YYNGEE. The CDR3 is CASSGYWEEETQYF. The CDR3 nucleotides are TGTGCCAGCAGCGGTTATTGGGAAGAAGAGACCCAGTACTTC. Together with reference TRBV9 and TRBJ2-5, the CDR3 gives the full variable domain: DSGVTQTPKHLITATGQRVTLRCSPRSGDLSVYWYQQSLDQGLQFLIQYYNGEERAKGNILERFSAQQFPDLHSELNLSSLELGDSALYFCASSGYWEEETQYFGPGTRLLVL.

A few counts support this clone. The chain carries TRBV29-1 and TRBJ2-7; a weak D match, TRBD2 (6 bases). The CDR3 covers 13 residues. Trimming pared 4 bases from V and 2 bases from J, leaving 12 bases between. The germline gives CDR1 SQVTM, CDR2 ANQGSEA. This CDR3 reads CSVGEDRTYEQYF. The CDR3 nucleotides read TGCAGCGTTGGGGAGGATCGCACCTACGAGCAGTACTTC.

This clone was picked up a small number of times. This chain links TRBV4-3 with TRBJ2-1; D uncertain. V was clipped by 1 base and J by 0 bases, with 4 bases between them. There are 14 residues in the CDR3. CDR1 LGHNA and CDR2 YSLEER come from the germline V gene. CDR3 nucleotides: TGCGCCAGCAGCCAAGGCGGCTCCTACAATGAGCAGTTCTTC. Its protein is CASSQGGSYNEQFF.

In this sample, this clone turned up a few times. The chain combines TRBV7-3 with TRBJ2-5; D is unclear. The CDR3 has 13 amino acids. Trimming left V 2 bases short and J 4 bases short, with 8 bases between. Germline V gives CDR1 SGHTA, CDR2 FQGTGA. The CDR3 here is CASSLLPGETQYF. CDR3 bases: TGTGCCAGCAGCTTATTGCCGGGAGAGACCCAGTACTTC.

This clone was observed a few times. CDR3 in amino acids: CASSSVPGLLGYGYTF. CDR3 bases: TGTGCCAGTAGTTCGGTGCCAGGGCTGCTCGGCTATGGCTACACCTTC. The chain carries TRBV19 and TRBJ1-2; D may be TRBD1 (5 bases). The CDR3 contains 16 residues. V lost 5 bases and J lost 4, with 20 bases in between. Germline V gene sequence: CDR1 LNHDA, CDR2 SQIVND (reference sequence).

This clone has only a few counts. In the same sample, other DNA sequences code for this CDR3. The V call is TRBV7-2, the J call TRBJ2-7; D not certain. Between the trimmed V and J ends, which lost 2 bases and 3 bases, there was a span of 8 bases. The CDR3 is made up of 13 amino acids. Germline CDR1 SGHTA, CDR2 FQGNSA. The CDR3: CASSLRRNYEQYF. The CDR3 nucleotides read TGTGCCAGCAGCTTACGCAGGAACTACGAGCAGTACTTC.

The V gene is TRBV18, the J gene TRBJ1-3; D call uncertain. The CDR3 is 15 residues long. V lost 3 bases, J lost 0 bases, and 9 bases lay in between. Per the germline V gene, CDR1 is KGHSH and CDR2 is LQKENI. In nucleotides, the CDR3 is TGTGCCAGCTCACCTTCCTTGTACTCTGGAAACACCATATATTTT. It codes for CASSPSLYSGNTIYF. Full variable domain (outside the CDR3, taken from reference TRBV18 and TRBJ1-3): NAGVMQNPRHLVRRRGQEARLRCSPMKGHSHVYWYRQLPEEGLKFMVYLQKENIIDESGMPKERFSAEFPKEGPSILRIQQVVRGDSAAYFCASSPSLYSGNTIYFGEGSWLTVV.

The genes are TRBV25-1 and TRBJ1-4; no clear D gene. The CDR3 is 15 residues long. In germline, CDR1 is MGHDK, CDR2 SYGVNS. Trimming removed 2 bases from V and 0 bases from J, with 7 bases in between. The CDR3 protein is CASSETRPTNEKLFF. The CDR3 coding sequence is TGTGCCAGCAGTGAAACCAGGCCAACTAATGAAAAACTGTTTTTT.

This clone came up a few times. The gene calls are TRBV7-6 and TRBJ1-1; no clear D. CDR1 and CDR2 from the germline V gene are SGHVS and FNYEAQ. This CDR3 is built from 13 residues. The V and J ends lost 3 bases and 1 base respectively, with 6 bases between them. The CDR3 sequence: CASSLHGNTEAFF. The CDR3 DNA follows: TGTGCCAGCAGCTTGCACGGGAACACTGAAGCTTTCTTT.

This clone appeared a few times. V gene TRBV5-5 combines with J gene TRBJ2-5; 7 nucleotides line up with TRBD2. Trimming cost V 0 bases and J 4 bases; bases outside gene matches: 3. The CDR3 sequence is 14 residues long. Looked up from germline, CDR1 is SGHKS and CDR2 is YYEKEE (reference sequence). The DNA for the CDR3 is TGTGCCAGCAGCTTGGATCCGGGAGGAGAGACCCAGTACTTC. Its protein is CASSLDPGGETQYF.